A single sample gave rise to the 21 T cell receptor beta chains below, sequenced in a study of tumor-infiltrating lymphocytes in primary liver carcinoma. A primer matching the constant region was used to make TCR beta cDNA from 450 to 500 ng of total RNA. Three nested multiplex PCR rounds, a slightly modified ARM-PCR method, built the TCR beta libraries. TRBV1-TRBV30 forward and Cbeta reverse primers drove the first two approximately 11-cycle rounds. TCRdb processed the multiplex PCR reads anew with MiXCR; each CDR3 protein has one entry. This table holds roughly 20,000 distinct CDR3 sequences, roughly 79% found once. Each 20-30 mg portion of unsorted bulk tissue served as the source for co-extraction of RNA and DNA. The material sequenced was liver tumor tissue from sampling region 4. Subset described: tumor region T4, right-lateral pole. The receptor set was obtained from a young woman with primary liver carcinoma and hepatitis B virus infection.

This sequence joins TRBV6-5 and TRBJ1-6; unclear D gene. The CDR3 loop spans 16 amino acids. Trimming took 8 bases from V and 17 from J, leaving 31 bases between them. Germline V gene data show CDR1 as MNHEY and CDR2 as SVGAGI. CDR3 residues: CASGKQSAIYNSPFHF. Written as DNA, the CDR3 is TGTGCCAGCGGTAAACAGTCTGCCATATATAATTCCCCCTTCCACTTT.

This clonotype is termed medium-sized. The rearrangement joins TRBV4-1 to TRBJ2-5, with a possible D match to TRBD2 (7 bases). In germline, CDR1 is MGHRA, CDR2 YSYEKL. CDR3 length: 15 residues. V dropped 0 bases and J dropped 5 bases, with 13 bases sitting between them. DNA for the CDR3: TGCGCCAGCAGCCAAGAAGAGAGGGGGGGCGAGACCCAGTACTTC. Translating gives CASSQEERGGETQYF.

The chain couples TRBV5-4 to TRBJ2-3; 8 bases are a match to TRBD2. There are 15 residues in the CDR3. Trimming removed 4 bases from V and 5 bases from J; junction bases left unmatched: 9. Germline CDR1 is SGHNT and CDR2 is YYREEE (reference sequence). The CDR3: CASSANRGLGDTQYF. DNA for the CDR3: TGTGCCAGCAGCGCGAATCGGGGACTAGGAGATACGCAGTATTTT.

Points on this clonotype: Germline and junction disagree at one end, which may indicate a read error. CDR3 coding DNA: TGCGCCAGCAGCCAAGTTCAATGGACAGGGCGGGAGCAATACTTC. It is translated as CASSQVQWTGREQYF. V gene TRBV4-3 combines with J gene TRBJ2-7, with D maybe TRBD1 (8 bases). This CDR3 is 15 amino acids long. CDR1 LGHNA and CDR2 YSLEER come from the germline V gene.

As regards this clonotype: At one end, the junction sequence differs from germline, possibly due to a read error. This chain links TRBV6-5 with TRBJ2-2, with 7 bases identical to TRBD1. Looked up from germline, CDR1 is MNHEY and CDR2 is SVGAGI. The CDR3 has 15 residues. CDR3 loop: CASNPQTGFTGELFF. The CDR3 DNA is TGTGCCAGCAATCCGCAGACAGGGTTCACTGGGGAGCTGTTTTTC.

With respect to this clonotype: A junction boundary mismatches the germline segment, possibly from a read error. Written as DNA, the CDR3 is TGCGCCTGCAGTTATGACGGCCTGGGAGAGACCCAGTACTTC. It yields the protein CACSYDGLGETQYF. The chain carries TRBV6-2 or TRBV6-3 and TRBJ2-5; no clear D. This CDR3 is built from 14 residues. The V gene's germline CDR1 is MNHEY and CDR2 SVGEGT.

Comment on this clonotype: Sequence at one end of the junction differs from germline and may be a read error. The V and J genes are TRBV11-2 and TRBJ1-1, with 9 bases matching TRBD1. The germline CDR1 and CDR2 sequences are SGHAT and FQNNGV. The CDR3 loop spans 20 amino acids. The CDR3 here is CVSSARNRGRKRWSKTEAFF. The CDR3 DNA follows: TGTGTCAGCAGTGCTCGGAACAGGGGGCGCAAGAGGTGGAGTAAGACTGAAGCTTTCTTT.

The V gene is TRBV11-2, the J gene TRBJ2-3; TRBD1 might be the D (6 bases). V gave up 7 bases and J gave up 2 bases, with 16 bases separating them. Looked up from germline, CDR1 is SGHAT and CDR2 is FQNNGV. The CDR3 has 15 amino acids. DNA of the CDR3: TGTGCCAGCACGCTACCGGGACATCTCACAGATACGCAGTATTTT. Translated: CASTLPGHLTDTQYF.

This chain uses TRBV9 with TRBJ2-2; TRBD1 is a possible D gene (6 bases). The V end lost 6 bases, the J end lost 8 bases, and 17 bases lay between the germline ends. Germline-derived CDR1 and CDR2 are SGDLS and YYNGEE. This CDR3 has 14 residues. CDR3 loop: CASIVEQGTGELFF. CDR3 nucleotide sequence: TGTGCCAGCATCGTCGAACAGGGCACTGGGGAGCTGTTTTTT.

This clonotype was counted only a few times. The germline gene is not matched at one end of the junction; a read error may be the cause. The V and J genes are TRBV4-3 and TRBJ2-1; 7 bases agree with TRBD2. The length of the CDR3 is 16 residues. The germline V gene encodes CDR1 LGHNA and CDR2 YSLEER. The CDR3 spells CASSQNVAGARDEQLF. CDR3 DNA sequence: TGCGCCAGCAGTCAAAACGTAGCGGGTGCCAGAGATGAGCAGCTCTTC.

The V call is TRBV5-4, the J call TRBJ1-6; a weak D match, TRBD1 (5 bases). Germline CDR1 reads SGHNT; CDR2 reads YYREEE (reference sequence). The CDR3 spans 15 residues. DNA of the CDR3: TGTTACAGCAGCCCAAAGGCGGGGGATAATTCACCCCTCCACTTT. Residues: CYSSPKAGDNSPLHF.

This clonotype is a singleton in its sample. Germline is not matched at one junction end, which may reflect a read error. V usage is TRBV5-6 and J usage is TRBJ2-2; D unresolved. Germline V gives CDR1 SGHDT, CDR2 YYEEEE. CDR3 length: 14 amino acids. CDR3 loop: CASLAPRVTEELFF. The CDR3 coding sequence is TGTGCGAGCTTGGCACCCAGAGTCACCGAGGAGCTGTTTTTT.

Notes on this clonotype: Because it lacks the conserved phenylalanine or tryptophan at the end, this CDR3 is likely a read error. No DNA is shown, since the ends of the CDR3 on it are uncertain; the CDR3 is the one TCRdb lists. This chain links TRBV10-3 with TRBJ2-1; TRBD1 is the table's D call and was not checked against the DNA. The CDR3 sequence runs 14 residues, both termini included. Germline CDR1 and CDR2: ENHRY and SYGVKD. CDR3 residues: CAISPTATRDEQLI.

The chain uses TRBV19 and TRBJ2-3; 9 bases line up with TRBD1. Looked up from germline, CDR1 is LNHDA and CDR2 is SQIVND (reference sequence). Unmatched junction bases numbered 5, after V lost 7 bases and J lost 3 bases. This CDR3 spans 14 amino acids. CDR3 sequence (DNA): TGTGCCAGTAATACCGGACAGGGGACAGATACGCAGTATTTT. It specifies CASNTGQGTDTQYF. The variable domain in full, with the rest retrieved from reference TRBV19 and TRBJ2-3, is DGGITQSPKYLFRKEGQNVTLSCEQNLNHDAMYWYRQDPGQGLRLIYYSQIVNDFQKGDIAEGYSVSREKKESFPLTVTSAQKNPTAFYLCASNTGQGTDTQYFGPGTRLTVL.

Note on this clonotype: Germline is not matched at one junction end, which may reflect a read error. The chain uses TRBV5-4 and TRBJ2-3, with D possibly being TRBD1 (5 bases). The germline V gene has CDR1 SGHNT and CDR2 YYREEE (reference sequence). CDR3 size: 17 residues. The CDR3 DNA reads as TGTGCCGGCAGCGTAGACGGACACCCTCCACCCACAGATACGCACTACTTT. Translated, it gives CAGSVDGHPPPTDTHYF.

A word on this clonotype: Germline and junction disagree at one end, which may indicate a read error. The CDR3 coding sequence is TGTGCCAGCGGCGTAGGGGACATTCCCACAGATACGCAGTATTTT. Translation: CASGVGDIPTDTQYF. The gene calls are TRBV9 and TRBJ2-3, with a tentative D call TRBD1 (6 bases). Germline V gene data show CDR1 as SGDLS and CDR2 as YYNGEE. The CDR3 loop spans 15 amino acids.

Worth noting for this clonotype: The junction does not match germline at one end; this may be a read error. The CDR3 protein is CANSLGYSREQYF. CDR3 coding DNA: TGTGCCAACAGCTTAGGATACTCCCGCGAACAGTACTTC. The gene calls are TRBV11-1 and TRBJ2-7; D is undetermined. CDR1 and CDR2 from the germline V gene are SGHAT and FQDESV (reference sequence). The CDR3 consists of 13 residues.

A remark on this clonotype: Compared with germline, one end of the junction differs, possibly owing to a read error. The chain recombines TRBV10-3 with TRBJ1-3; D is ambiguous. CDR3 length equals 14 residues. In germline, CDR1 is ENHRY, CDR2 SYGVKD. CDR3 coding DNA: TGTGACATCAGTGAGTCAGTTTCTGGAAACATCGTATATTTT. It encodes CDISESVSGNIVYF.

V gene TRBV29-1 combines with J gene TRBJ2-3, with 7 nucleotides matching TRBD2. This CDR3 is built from 16 residues. Germline V gives CDR1 SQVTM, CDR2 ANQGSEA. The CDR3 loop is CSSSRASGSRSDTQYF. DNA for the CDR3: TGCAGTTCCTCCCGGGCTAGCGGTAGTAGATCAGATACGCAGTATTTT.

Concerning this clonotype itself: The CDR3 does not close with the conserved phenylalanine or tryptophan, likely indicating a read error. J is TRBJ1-1 and V is TRBV7-9; the D gene is possibly TRBD1 (6 bases). V lost 3 bases and J 8 bases, leaving 16 bases between the germline ends. CDR1 is SEHNR and CDR2 is FQNEAQ in the germline V gene (reference sequence). CDR3 length: 14 residues. Here the CDR3 reads CASSFGQGNTEAFY. Here the CDR3 DNA reads TGTGCCAGCAGCTTCGGGCAGGGGAATACGGAAGCTTTCTAT.

A word on this clonotype: Since a much larger clone is just one base distant, this may be a read error. The chain carries TRBV12-3 or TRBV12-4 and TRBJ2-7; tentatively, D is TRBD2 (5 bases). CDR3 size: 14 residues. This CDR3 reads CASSLHGEGNEEYF. CDR3 DNA: TGTGCCAGCAGTTTACATGGAGAGGGCAACGAGGAGTACTTC.